This T cell receptor beta chain was captured by sequencing in a study of cytotoxic CD8 clonotypes in ibrutinib-treated CLL. Findings and limits, study-wide: Ibrutinib response saw clonality rise, and progression saw it return toward baseline.

Assay: immunoSEQ multiplex PCR; the TCRdb copy retains only in-frame clones and omits some. The sample has some 140,000 clones; roughly three quarters are singletons. The table lists this clone with a count of one. Its antigen is unknown. The source was PBMCs, collected after 12 months of ibrutinib treatment. The source is a human donor with chronic lymphocytic leukemia.

CDR3 sequence (DNA): TGTGCCAGCAGTTACGCCCTATCCTACGAGCAGTACTTC. Translated, it gives CASSYALSYEQYF. The chain employs TRBV6-5 and TRBJ2-7; D uncertain. This CDR3 is 13 amino acids long. Per germline, CDR1 MNHEY and CDR2 SVGAGI. V gave up 2 bases and J gave up 1 base, with 6 bases separating them.